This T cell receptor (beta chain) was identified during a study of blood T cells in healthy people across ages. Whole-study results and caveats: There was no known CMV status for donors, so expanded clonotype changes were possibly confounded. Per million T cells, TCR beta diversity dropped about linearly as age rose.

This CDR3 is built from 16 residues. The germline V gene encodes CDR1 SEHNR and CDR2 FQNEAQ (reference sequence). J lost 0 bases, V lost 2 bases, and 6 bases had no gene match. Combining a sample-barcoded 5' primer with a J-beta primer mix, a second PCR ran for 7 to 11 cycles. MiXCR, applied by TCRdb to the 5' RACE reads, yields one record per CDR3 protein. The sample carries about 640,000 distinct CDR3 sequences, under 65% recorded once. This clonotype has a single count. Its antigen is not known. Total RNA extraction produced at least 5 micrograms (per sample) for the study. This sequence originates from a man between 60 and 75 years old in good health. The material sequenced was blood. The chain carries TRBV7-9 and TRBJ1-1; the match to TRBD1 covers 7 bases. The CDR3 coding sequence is TGTGCCAGCAGCTTATGGCAGGGGGACTTGAACACTGAAGCTTTCTTT. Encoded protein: CASSLWQGDLNTEAFF. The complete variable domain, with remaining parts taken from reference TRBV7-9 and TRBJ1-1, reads DTGVSQNPRHKITKRGQNVTFRCDPISEHNRLYWYRQTLGQGPEFLTYFQNEAQLEKSRLLSDRFSAERPKGSFSTLEIQRTEQGDSAMYLCASSLWQGDLNTEAFFGQGTRLTVV.